A selection of T cell receptor beta chains follows, all from one sample in a study of blood T cell repertoires in COVID-19. TCRdb's copy holds only in-frame clones and misses some; the assay was immunoSEQ multiplex PCR. The table includes about 91,000 clones, about 80% detected once. Sequenced sample: peripheral blood. The receptors derive from a man between 65 and 80 years old with acute or convalescent COVID-19. Each CDR3 is given with its conserved first and last residue. A D gene is named only where the DNA matches it firmly. Only some rows state a clone size, as once, few, many or a class for expanded clones.

TRBV21-1	-	-	TRBJ1-1	CASSKVSGQTMNTEAFF	TGTGCCAGCAGCAAAGTATCTGGACAGACCATGAACACTGAAGCTTTCTTT
TRBV9	-	TRBD1	TRBJ1-2	CASSVGGQGVPYGYTF	TGTGCCAGCAGCGTAGGGGGACAGGGGGTTCCCTATGGCTACACCTTC
TRBV10-2	-	TRBD2	TRBJ2-3	CASSAGTSGAYGTDTQYF	TGCGCCAGCAGTGCCGGGACTAGCGGGGCCTATGGCACAGATACGCAGTATTTT
TRBV27	-	-	TRBJ1-6	CASSFPGTRNSPLHF	TGTGCCAGCAGTTTCCCCGGGACACGGAATTCACCCCTCCACTTT
TRBV5-1	-	-	TRBJ1-6	CASSLDRYNSPLHF	TGCGCCAGCAGCTTGGACAGATATAATTCACCCCTCCACTTT
TRBV3-1/TRBV3-2	-	TRBD1	TRBJ1-1	CASSQGDREIF	TGTGCCAGCAGCCAAGGCGACAGGGAAATTTTT
TRBV6-5	-	-	TRBJ1-2	CASSPTANYGYTF	TGTGCCAGCAGTCCGACAGCTAACTATGGCTACACCTTC
TRBV5-1	once	TRBD2	TRBJ2-5	CASSLERGGYQETQYF	TGCGCCAGCAGCTTGGAGCGGGGGGGCTACCAAGAGACCCAGTACTTC
TRBV30	-	-	TRBJ1-5	CAWSYSGDQPQHF	TGTGCCTGGAGTTATTCAGGGGATCAGCCCCAGCATTTT
TRBV7-3	-	TRBD1	TRBJ2-3	CASSLTGTGFPDTQYF	TGTGCCAGCAGCTTAACAGGGACAGGGTTCCCAGATACGCAGTATTTT
TRBV28	-	TRBD1	TRBJ1-2	CASSFRLDRALYGYTF	TGTGCCAGCAGTTTCAGATTGGACAGGGCCCTCTATGGCTACACCTTC
TRBV9	-	-	TRBJ1-2	CASSVGDYGYTF	TGTGCCAGCAGCGTAGGAGACTATGGCTACACCTTC
TRBV3-1/TRBV3-2	-	TRBD2	TRBJ2-5	CASSPRTSGRALKTQYF	TGTGCCAGCAGCCCCCGGACTAGCGGGAGGGCCTTAAAGACCCAGTACTTC
TRBV21-1	-	-	TRBJ2-1	CASSKAVPSGTCLDDEQFF	TGTGCCAGCAGCAAAGCGGTCCCGAGTGGGACATGCCTGGACGATGAGCAGTTCTTC
TRBV28	-	TRBD1	TRBJ1-1	CASLRDRGAEAFF	TGTGCCAGTCTCCGGGACAGGGGAGCTGAAGCTTTCTTT
TRBV29-1	-	-	TRBJ1-1	CSGAGKWDTEAFF	TGCAGCGGTGCAGGGAAGTGGGACACTGAAGCTTTCTTT
TRBV27	-	TRBD1	TRBJ2-6	CARARDRGSSGANVLTF	TGTGCCAGGGCCCGGGACAGGGGAAGCTCTGGGGCCAACGTCCTGACTTTC
TRBV27	-	TRBD1	TRBJ2-2	CASTRQGETGELFF	TGTGCCAGCACCCGACAGGGGGAAACCGGGGAGCTGTTTTTT
TRBV18	-	TRBD1	TRBJ1-2	CASSLGTDNYGYTF	TGTGCCAGCTCACTAGGGACAGACAACTATGGCTACACCTTC
TRBV2	-	TRBD1	TRBJ1-5	CASSERGQGGNQPQHF	TGTGCCAGCAGTGAACGGGGACAGGGGGGAAATCAGCCCCAGCATTTT
TRBV28	-	-	TRBJ2-7	CASSPTGRGREQYF	TGTGCCAGCAGCCCAACGGGTCGGGGTCGCGAGCAGTACTTC
TRBV5-1	-	TRBD2	TRBJ2-1	CASTSGRTVSSYNEQFF	TGCGCCAGCACAAGCGGGAGGACCGTGAGCTCCTACAATGAGCAGTTCTTC
TRBV29-1	few	TRBD1	TRBJ1-1	CSVTRMRGQAFF	TGCAGCGTTACTCGTATGAGGGGGCAGGCTTTCTTT
TRBV3-1/TRBV3-2	-	TRBD1	TRBJ1-2	CASSPPAGGGGYTF	TGTGCCAGCAGCCCCCCCGCAGGGGGTGGAGGCTACACCTTC
TRBV30	-	TRBD2	TRBJ2-3	CAWGRGTSGSSDTQYF	TGTGCCTGGGGCCGCGGAACTAGCGGGTCCTCAGATACGCAGTATTTT
TRBV7-2	-	TRBD1	TRBJ1-6	CASSKQGFSPLHF	TGTGCCAGCAGTAAACAGGGGTTTTCACCCCTCCACTTT
TRBV19	-	TRBD2	TRBJ2-1	CASSGLGLAQYEQFF	TGTGCCAGTAGTGGGCTAGGACTAGCGCAGTATGAGCAGTTCTTC
TRBV6-5	-	-	TRBJ2-5	CASSSSWTVKETQYF	TGTGCCAGCAGTTCATCGTGGACAGTCAAAGAGACCCAGTACTTC
TRBV5-4	-	TRBD1	TRBJ2-5	CASSPTGAALETQYF	TGTGCCAGCAGCCCGACAGGGGCCGCTTTGGAGACCCAGTACTTC
TRBV7-2	-	TRBD1	TRBJ1-2	CASSPWTGVRANYGYTF	TGTGCCAGCAGCCCTTGGACAGGGGTGCGAGCTAACTATGGCTACACCTTC
TRBV7-2	few	-	TRBJ2-2	CASRGGGNTGELFF	TGTGCCAGCAGAGGGGGGGGAAACACCGGGGAGCTGTTTTTT
TRBV5-4	many	TRBD1	TRBJ1-1	CASSYDRAGTEAFF	TGTGCCAGCAGCTATGACAGGGCGGGCACTGAAGCTTTCTTT
TRBV6-6	-	TRBD2	TRBJ2-2	CASSPRTSGRTGELFF	TGTGCCAGCAGCCCGAGGACTAGCGGGAGAACCGGGGAGCTGTTTTTT
TRBV19	-	TRBD1	TRBJ1-5	CASSVGQGHYNQPQHF	TGTGCCAGTAGTGTTGGACAGGGCCACTACAATCAGCCCCAGCATTTT
TRBV19	once	TRBD2	TRBJ2-1	CASSKTSGGPSYNEQFF	TGTGCCAGTAGCAAGACTAGCGGGGGGCCCTCCTACAATGAGCAGTTCTTC
TRBV25-1	-	TRBD2	TRBJ2-7	CASSEYRGRIYEQYF	TGTGCCAGCAGTGAATATCGCGGGAGAATCTACGAGCAGTACTTC
TRBV24-1	-	TRBD1	TRBJ2-5	CATSDSYGQGKETQYF	TGTGCCACCAGTGACTCTTACGGACAGGGTAAAGAGACCCAGTACTTC
TRBV5-4	few	-	TRBJ1-1	CASSSQGLAEAFF	TGTGCCAGCAGCTCCCAGGGGTTGGCTGAAGCTTTCTTT
TRBV18	-	-	TRBJ2-7	CASSQRQETYEQYF	TGTGCCAGCTCGCAACGACAGGAAACCTACGAGCAGTACTTC
TRBV6-5	-	-	TRBJ1-1	CASSYSTGGENTEAFF	TGTGCCAGCAGTTACTCGACTGGGGGGGAGAACACTGAAGCTTTCTTT